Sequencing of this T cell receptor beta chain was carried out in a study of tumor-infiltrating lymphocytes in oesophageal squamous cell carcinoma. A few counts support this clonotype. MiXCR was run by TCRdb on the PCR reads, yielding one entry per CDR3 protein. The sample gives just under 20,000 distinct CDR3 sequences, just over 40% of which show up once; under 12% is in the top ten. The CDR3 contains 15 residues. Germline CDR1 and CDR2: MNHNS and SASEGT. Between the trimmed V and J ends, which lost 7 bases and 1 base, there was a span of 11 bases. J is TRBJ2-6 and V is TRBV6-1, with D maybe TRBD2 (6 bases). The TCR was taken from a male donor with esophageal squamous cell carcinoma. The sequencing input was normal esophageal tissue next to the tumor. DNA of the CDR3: TGTGCCAGCACCTTTAGCGGTTCTGGGGCCAACGTCCTGACTTTC. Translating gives CASTFSGSGANVLTF.